The 12 T cell receptor beta chains listed next were all sequenced from one sample in a study of response to subunit inactivated influenza vaccine. TCRdb itself ran the RT-PCR reads through MiXCR, one entry per CDR3 protein. The sample records roughly 190,000 distinct CDR3 sequences, roughly an eighth being singletons. Sequencing was performed on CD8+ T cells sorted from PBMCs, taken approximately 5 days after vaccination. These TCRs come from a man aged 45-65 years who received an inactivated influenza vaccine.

By its share, this clonotype is medium-sized. V and J are TRBV5-4 and TRBJ2-7; D gene uncertain. Germline V CDR1 and CDR2: SGHNT, YYREEE (reference sequence). The length of the CDR3 is 14 residues. The germline V and J ends were trimmed by 4 bases and 0 bases, with 11 bases remaining between them. CDR3 in amino acids: CASSHLADSYEQYF. The CDR3, as DNA: TGTGCCAGCAGCCACCTGGCTGACTCCTACGAGCAGTACTTC.

This clonotype was seen many times. The V call is TRBV12-3 or TRBV12-4, the J call TRBJ1-1; D uncertain. The CDR3 sequence is 15 residues long. Trimming left V 4 bases short and J 10 bases short, with 22 bases between. CDR3 coding DNA: TGTGCCAGCAGTTATGTGTCGGATAAGGGATCAGTAGCTTTCTTT. Its translation is CASSYVSDKGSVAFF.

This sequence joins TRBV18 and TRBJ2-7; 13 positions agree with TRBD2. CDR3 size: 21 residues. Losses at the gene ends were 2 bases for V and 3 bases for J; bases not matched to a gene: 19. The germline V gene encodes CDR1 KGHSH and CDR2 LQKENI. In DNA form, the CDR3 reads TGTGCCAGCTCACCAACCACGCCGGGGACTAGCGGGGTCCGACTAAACTACGAGCAGTACTTC. Encoded protein: CASSPTTPGTSGVRLNYEQYF.

This clonotype was recorded a few times. The chain couples TRBV10-2 to TRBJ2-1; 12 bases are shared with TRBD2. The CDR3 totals 15 residues. V was clipped by 2 bases and J by 6 bases; unmatched bases: 2. Germline CDR1 reads WSHSY; CDR2 reads SAAADI. The DNA of the CDR3 is TGCGCCAGCAGTGAGACTAGCGGGGGGTTCAATGAGCAGTTCTTC. Translated, it gives CASSETSGGFNEQFF.

This clonotype was recorded many times. The V call is TRBV29-1, the J call TRBJ2-1, with TRBD2 identical over 13 bases. From germline, CDR1 is SQVTM and CDR2 ANQGSEA. V gave up 7 bases and J gave up 7 bases; unmatched junction bases: 1. The CDR3 is 12 amino acids. The CDR3, as DNA: TGCAGCGGACTAGCGGGAGGTAATGAGCAGTTCTTC. It encodes CSGLAGGNEQFF.

The chain recombines TRBV28 with TRBJ2-1; D gene uncertain. Germline values: CDR1 MDHEN, CDR2 SYDVKM. V was clipped by 5 bases and J by 2 bases, with 13 bases between them. The CDR3 loop spans 15 amino acids. CDR3 in amino acids: CASSVADAPYNEQFF. DNA of the CDR3: TGTGCCAGCAGTGTAGCTGATGCGCCCTACAATGAGCAGTTCTTC.

This clonotype has more than one count but fewer than ten. The chain uses TRBV29-1 and TRBJ1-3, with D uncertain. The CDR3 has 15 amino acids. V was shortened by 2 bases and J by 4 bases, with 15 bases between the two germline ends. Looked up from germline, CDR1 is SQVTM and CDR2 is ANQGSEA. CDR3 sequence reads: CSVELLGFGGNTIYF. In DNA, the CDR3 is TGCAGCGTTGAACTGCTAGGGTTCGGCGGAAACACCATATATTTT. Full variable domain (rest looked up from reference TRBV29-1 and TRBJ1-3): SAVISQKPSRDICQRGTSLTIQCQVDSQVTMMFWYRQQPGQSLTLIATANQGSEATYESGFVIDKFPISRPNLTFSTLTVSNMSPEDSSIYLCSVELLGFGGNTIYFGEGSWLTVV.

A note on this clonotype: Mismatch with germline at one junction end may stem from a read error. V and J are TRBV12-3 or TRBV12-4 and TRBJ2-3; 11 positions match TRBD2. This CDR3 contains 18 residues. The CDR3, as DNA: TGTGCCATCAGTTTCTCCGAACCACTAGCGGGGGCCGGGGATACGCAGTATTTT. Translation: CAISFSEPLAGAGDTQYF.

J is TRBJ1-2 and V is TRBV9, with a possible D match to TRBD1 (6 bases). V was trimmed by 0 bases and J by 4 bases, leaving 13 bases between them. Germline-derived CDR1 and CDR2 are SGDLS and YYNGEE. This CDR3 has 15 residues. CDR3 in amino acids: CASSVAQDRIYGYTF. The DNA of the CDR3 is TGTGCCAGCAGCGTAGCTCAGGACAGAATCTATGGCTACACCTTC.

This clonotype was picked up many times. The chain links TRBV4-1 to TRBJ1-6; D gene uncertain. The length of the CDR3 is 15 residues. V dropped 0 bases and J dropped 1 base, with 4 bases sitting between them. Germline V gene data show CDR1 as MGHRA and CDR2 as YSYEKL. CDR3 DNA: TGCGCCAGCAGCCAAGATGGTTCCTATAATTCACCCCTCCACTTT. Its protein is CASSQDGSYNSPLHF.

The sample holds many counts of this clonotype. The rearrangement uses TRBV3-1 and TRBJ1-4, with a weak D call TRBD1 (6 bases). V gave up 0 bases and J gave up 2 bases, with 10 bases separating them. The length of the CDR3 is 16 residues. The germline gives CDR1 LGHDT, CDR2 YNNKEL (reference sequence). CDR3 region: CASSQDPGQTNEKLFF. For the CDR3, the DNA is TGTGCCAGCAGCCAAGACCCCGGACAGACTAATGAAAAACTGTTTTTT.

This clonotype was found a few times. The rearrangement uses TRBV10-3 and TRBJ2-1, with 11 bases aligning to TRBD2. The CDR3 extends over 15 amino acids. Trimming cost V 4 bases and J 2 bases; bases outside gene matches: 1. CDR1 is ENHRY and CDR2 is SYGVKD in the germline V gene. CDR3 coding DNA: TGTGCCATCAGTGTGACTAGCGGGGCCTACAATGAGCAGTTCTTC. Translating it yields CAISVTSGAYNEQFF.